Shown below are 16 T cell receptor beta chains from a single sample sequenced in a study of T cell changes during pregnancy in multiple sclerosis. The protocol was immunoSEQ multiplex PCR, while the TCRdb copy is restricted to in-frame clones and leaves out a portion. The sample yields under 55,000 clones, 90% to 95% seen once. Sequenced material: peripheral blood, taken in the second trimester of pregnancy. All receptors derive from a female donor with multiple sclerosis, enrolled in a pregnancy study.

The CDR3 sequence is CASSWAGAGGKGNEQFF. In DNA form, the CDR3 reads TGTGCCAGCAGCTGGGCGGGGGCAGGAGGTAAGGGCAATGAGCAGTTCTTC. The chain links TRBV7-9 to TRBJ2-1; tentatively, D is TRBD2 (7 bases). The V gene lost 4 bases and the J gene lost 6 bases, with 22 bases spanning the gap. The germline V gene has CDR1 SEHNR and CDR2 FQNEAQ (reference sequence). The CDR3 sequence is 17 residues long.

This clone was seen a few times. This rearrangement joins TRBV6-5 to TRBJ1-1; D gene ambiguous. V was pared by 0 bases and J by 7 bases, with 9 bases between. From germline, CDR1 is MNHEY and CDR2 SVGAGI. The CDR3 totals 13 residues. Written as DNA, the CDR3 is TGTGCCAGCAGTTACTCGATAGGGAGTGAAGCTTTCTTT. Residues: CASSYSIGSEAFF.

The chain combines TRBV2 with TRBJ2-7; D is uncertain. Looked up from germline, CDR1 is SNHLY and CDR2 is FYNNEI. Between the trimmed V and J ends, which lost 6 bases and 7 bases, there was a span of 16 bases. The CDR3 is 13 amino acids. The CDR3 is CASSQRPRREQYF. CDR3 in DNA: TGTGCCAGCAGCCAACGCCCCCGGCGGGAGCAGTACTTC.

The chain combines TRBV29-1 with TRBJ2-6; 9 nucleotides match TRBD1. The V gene end was trimmed by 6 bases and the J gene end by 3 bases; junction bases not matched to a gene: 9. Germline V lookup: CDR1 SQVTM, CDR2 ANQGSEA. The CDR3 sequence is 16 residues long. CDR3 DNA sequence: TGCAGCGTACCGGGACAGGGATTGTTTGGGGCCAACGTCCTGACTTTC. Its translation: CSVPGQGLFGANVLTF.

This sequence joins TRBV9 and TRBJ2-3, with D possibly TRBD2 on 5 matching bases. CDR1 and CDR2 (germline): SGDLS, YYNGEE. The CDR3 is made up of 16 amino acids. Trimming removed 4 bases from V and 0 bases from J, with 15 bases in between. The CDR3 is CASSPSGYPSTDTQYF. The CDR3 nucleotides read TGTGCCAGCAGCCCCTCGGGATATCCCAGCACAGATACGCAGTATTTT.

This chain links TRBV7-9 with TRBJ2-2, with 12 nucleotides matching TRBD2. Germline CDR1 is SEHNR and CDR2 is FQNEAQ (reference sequence). The CDR3 covers 16 residues. The ends lost 5 bases at V and 4 bases at J; junction bases unmatched: 5. This CDR3 reads CASSPGGLAGTGELFF. The CDR3 DNA is TGTGCCAGCAGCCCGGGGGGACTAGCGGGCACCGGGGAGCTGTTTTTT.

This clone was found a few times. This chain uses TRBV7-2 with TRBJ2-7; 7 bases align to TRBD2. The J segment lost 4 bases and the V segment lost 4 bases, leaving 10 bases of the junction unmatched. The CDR3 totals 15 residues. The germline gives CDR1 SGHTA, CDR2 FQGNSA. The CDR3 DNA sequence: TGTGCCAGCAGCTCCGCTAGACTAGCCGAGTACGAGCAGTACTTC. This gives the protein CASSSARLAEYEQYF.

There are a few counts of this clone. The rearrangement links TRBV25-1 to TRBJ2-3; a weak D match, TRBD1 (6 bases). The CDR3 covers 12 residues. V was clipped by 9 bases and J by 6 bases, with 13 bases between them. The germline gives CDR1 MGHDK, CDR2 SYGVNS. This CDR3 reads CASLQGRDTQYF. For the CDR3, the DNA is TGTGCCAGTTTACAGGGTCGGGATACGCAGTATTTT. The full variable domain, in which reference TRBV25-1 and TRBJ2-3 provide the parts outside the CDR3, is EADIYQTPRYLVIGTGKKITLECSQTMGHDKMYWYQQDPGMELHLIHYSYGVNSTEKGDLSSESTVSRIRTEHFPLTLESARPSHTSQYLCASLQGRDTQYFGPGTRLTVL.

This clone appeared once. The chain joins TRBV4-3 to TRBJ1-4, with TRBD1 matching over 7 bases. Germline loops: CDR1 LGHNA, CDR2 YSLEER. V lost 4 bases, J lost 5 bases, and 10 bases stayed unmatched. The CDR3 runs 16 residues. CDR3 loop: CASSLGPGTVNEKLFF. The CDR3 nucleotides are TGCGCCAGCAGCCTCGGCCCAGGGACAGTAAATGAAAAACTGTTTTTT.

V gene TRBV28 combines with J gene TRBJ2-7; the match to TRBD2 covers 13 bases. Germline CDR1 MDHEN, CDR2 SYDVKM. This CDR3 has 16 amino acids. Trimming at V came to 2 bases and at J to 5 bases, leaving 6 bases not matched to a gene. The CDR3 nucleotides are TGTGCCAGCAGTTTACCCACTAGCGGGAGGGGAAACGAGCAGTACTTC. This codes for CASSLPTSGRGNEQYF.

The V and J genes are TRBV28 and TRBJ2-3, with 8 nucleotides matching TRBD2. Germline lookup yields CDR1 MDHEN and CDR2 SYDVKM. Trimming cost V 1 base and J 1 base; bases outside gene matches: 7. The CDR3 length is 17 residues. The CDR3 spells CASSLSTAGVGTDTQYF. CDR3 bases: TGTGCCAGCAGTTTATCCACAGCGGGAGTCGGCACAGATACGCAGTATTTT.

The J gene is TRBJ2-1, the V gene TRBV4-2; 11 bases are shared with TRBD2. This CDR3 comprises 17 residues. Germline assignment: CDR1 LGHNA and CDR2 YNFKEQ. The V and J ends lost 1 base and 4 bases, in that order; junction bases with no gene match: 6. The CDR3 sequence: CASSQGPGTSGYNEQFF. As DNA, the CDR3 is TGTGCCAGCAGCCAAGGACCCGGGACTAGCGGATACAATGAGCAGTTCTTC.

The genes are TRBV6-1 and TRBJ1-5; possible D gene TRBD1, 6 bases. V lost 3 bases to trimming and J lost 8 bases, with 11 bases between them. CDR1 MNHNS and CDR2 SASEGT come from the germline V gene. This CDR3 region has 13 residues. Here the CDR3 reads CASSETQGKPQHF. The CDR3 DNA is TGTGCCAGCAGTGAGACACAGGGTAAGCCCCAGCATTTT.

V and J are TRBV29-1 and TRBJ2-3; 7 nucleotides agree with TRBD2. This CDR3 is 14 amino acids long. Trimming took 1 base from V and 3 from J; bases not matched to a gene: 4. The germline V gene has CDR1 SQVTM and CDR2 ANQGSEA. As DNA, the CDR3 is TGCAGCGTTGAAGGGGGAGGGCCTACAGATACGCAGTATTTT. Its translation is CSVEGGGPTDTQYF.

The CDR3: CASSYSVAGGHEQYF. The CDR3 DNA is TGTGCCAGCAGTTACTCGGTAGCGGGAGGCCACGAGCAGTACTTC. This chain uses TRBV6-5 with TRBJ2-7; 10 nucleotides align to TRBD2. Germline CDR1 is MNHEY and CDR2 is SVGAGI. V lost 0 bases and J lost 5; bases outside the gene matches: 4. CDR3 length equals 15 residues.

The chain recombines TRBV5-6 with TRBJ2-5, with 9 bases fitting TRBD2. V shed 4 bases, J shed 2 bases, and the junction held 9 bases outside the gene matches. Germline V lookup: CDR1 SGHDT, CDR2 YYEEEE. This CDR3 comprises 16 residues. CDR3 in amino acids: CASSPPGLALQETQYF. The CDR3 region has the DNA TGTGCCAGCAGCCCGCCGGGACTAGCCTTACAAGAGACCCAGTACTTC.